These 28 T cell receptor beta chains were all obtained from the same sample, sequenced in a study of blood T cells in healthy people across ages. A J-beta primer mix and a sample-barcoded 5' primer were used in a second PCR of about 7 to 12 cycles. TCRdb processed the 5' RACE reads anew with MiXCR; each CDR3 protein has one entry. The table lists 380,000 or so distinct CDR3 sequences, roughly half of them singletons. Sequenced material: blood. These receptors were obtained from a man between 60 and 75 years old in good health.

This clonotype was picked up many times. The chain combines TRBV7-2 with TRBJ2-5, with D possibly called TRBD1 or TRBD2 (6 bases each). V was cut by 4 bases and J by 4 bases, with 13 bases left in between. CDR1 is SGHTA, CDR2 FQGNSA, per germline. This CDR3 spans 14 amino acids. The CDR3 DNA is TGTGCCAGCAGCTCGTGGGGGGCAGGAGAGACCCAGTACTTC. It codes for CASSSWGAGETQYF.

In regard to this clonotype: A read error may produce the germline difference seen at one junction end. CDR3 loop: CANSLIRQETQYF. The CDR3 DNA is TGCGCCAACAGCTTAATTAGACAAGAGACCCAGTACTTC. The chain couples TRBV11-2 to TRBJ2-5; D is unclear. This CDR3 contains 13 residues. Germline V lookup: CDR1 SGHAT, CDR2 FQNNGV.

This chain connects TRBV5-4 to TRBJ1-2; unclear D gene. The CDR3 is made up of 13 amino acids. The germline CDR1 and CDR2 sequences are SGHNT and YYREEE (reference sequence). V lost 1 base and J 8 bases, leaving 12 bases between the germline ends. Here the CDR3 reads CASSLFVSEGYTF. In nucleotides, the CDR3 is TGTGCCAGCAGCTTGTTCGTGTCTGAGGGCTACACCTTC.

The rearrangement joins TRBV29-1 to TRBJ2-5, with D possibly being TRBD2 (7 bases). V shed 6 bases and J shed 4 bases, with 33 bases lying between them. Germline CDR1 SQVTM, CDR2 ANQGSEA. This CDR3 contains 19 residues. In DNA, the CDR3 is TGCAGCGTGGGGAGGGGGATAGTTTCGGGGTCAGCCCTCCGAGAGACCCAGTACTTC. It specifies CSVGRGIVSGSALRETQYF.

This rearrangement joins TRBV3-1 to TRBJ2-7; the match to TRBD2 covers 7 bases. The J segment lost 1 base and the V segment lost 2 bases, leaving 5 bases of the junction unmatched. The CDR3 has 15 amino acids. Germline V CDR1 and CDR2: LGHDT, YNNKEL (reference sequence). The CDR3 spells CASSQRGGGSYEQYF. In DNA, the CDR3 is TGTGCCAGCAGCCAAAGGGGCGGGGGTTCCTACGAGCAGTACTTC.

The chain carries TRBV20-1 and TRBJ2-1; 7 nucleotides match TRBD1. The germline V gene has CDR1 DFQATT and CDR2 SNEGSKA (reference sequence). The V and J ends lost 3 bases and 8 bases, in that order; junction bases with no gene match: 4. The CDR3 sequence is 12 residues long. For the CDR3, the DNA is TGCAGTGCTAGGGTAGACAGGGATGAGCAGTTCTTC. This translates into CSARVDRDEQFF.

The chain has TRBV6-2 or TRBV6-3 and TRBJ2-2, with 7 bases fitting TRBD1. Germline loops: CDR1 MNHEY, CDR2 SVGEGT. The CDR3 is made up of 18 amino acids. With 7 bases clipped from V and 5 bases from J, the junction kept 19 bases outside the gene matches. The DNA for the CDR3 is TGTGCCAGCACCATCCCGAGGGGGCTTGGGATGGGTACCGGGGAGCTGTTTTTT. It yields the protein CASTIPRGLGMGTGELFF.

Many counts were recorded for this clonotype. The genes are TRBV6-6 and TRBJ2-5; maybe TRBD2 (5 bases). Germline CDR1 MNHNY, CDR2 SVGAGI (reference sequence). V was trimmed by 7 bases and J by 3 bases, leaving 21 bases between them. This CDR3 comprises 16 residues. DNA for the CDR3: TGTGCCAGCACTAATACATGGGGAGCGGAAGAAGAGACCCAGTACTTC. It codes for CASTNTWGAEEETQYF.

The chain carries TRBV6-2 or TRBV6-3 and TRBJ2-1; 8 positions match TRBD2. V lost 7 bases to trimming and J lost 7 bases; unmatched junction nucleotides: 12. The CDR3 extends over 15 amino acids. CDR1 is MNHEY and CDR2 is SVGEGT in the germline V gene. The CDR3 loop reads CASTPGTRPPNEQFF. CDR3 coding DNA: TGTGCCAGCACCCCGGGGACTAGACCTCCAAATGAGCAGTTCTTC.

A few counts support this clonotype. The gene calls are TRBV7-2 and TRBJ2-2; the match to TRBD1 covers 9 bases. J was trimmed by 1 base and V by 6 bases; bases with no gene match: 6. The CDR3 contains 16 residues. CDR1 is SGHTA, CDR2 FQGNSA, per germline. The CDR3 here is CASSSGTGWNTGELFF. CDR3 DNA: TGTGCCAGCAGTTCTGGGACAGGGTGGAACACCGGGGAGCTGTTTTTT.

A word on this clonotype: A much more abundant neighbour one base away suggests this may be a read error. V is TRBV28 and J is TRBJ2-6, with 7 bases fitting TRBD1. The V and J ends lost 7 bases and 2 bases, in that order; junction bases with no gene match: 11. From germline, CDR1 is MDHEN and CDR2 SYDVKM. The length of the CDR3 is 17 residues. The CDR3 protein is CASMRPTGSTGANVLTF. CDR3 in DNA: TGTGCCAGCATGCGTCCGACAGGGTCCACTGGGGCCAACGTCCTGACTTTC.

V usage is TRBV5-1 and J usage is TRBJ2-5; no firm D call. This CDR3 is built from 13 residues. Germline CDR1 SGHRS, CDR2 YFSETQ. With 5 bases removed from V and 11 bases from J, the gap between germline ends came to 19 bases. The CDR3 protein is CASSQATQREQYF. The CDR3 nucleotides read TGCGCCAGCAGTCAGGCGACTCAGAGAGAGCAGTACTTC.

The chain recombines TRBV7-2 with TRBJ2-3, with a possible D match to TRBD1 (5 bases). Germline CDR1 and CDR2: SGHTA and FQGNSA. The CDR3 is 16 residues long. Trimming cost V 5 bases and J 7 bases, with 22 bases left between them. DNA of the CDR3: TGTGCCAGCAGCCCCGCGCAGGGCCCCCTTAGTAATACGCAGTATTTT. Translating it yields CASSPAQGPLSNTQYF.

The CDR3 DNA sequence: TGCAGTGCCGAAGACGGGGGGACGTCCACAGATACGCAGTATTTT. Its protein is CSAEDGGTSTDTQYF. The gene calls are TRBV20-1 and TRBJ2-3; 7 nucleotides match TRBD2. The CDR3 runs 15 residues. V gave up 6 bases and J gave up 2 bases; unmatched junction bases: 11. The germline V gene encodes CDR1 DFQATT and CDR2 SNEGSKA (reference sequence).

Concerning this clonotype: This could be a read error, since a much larger clone is one nucleotide away. V is TRBV9 and J is TRBJ2-7; D is ambiguous. V dropped 3 bases and J dropped 2 bases, with 6 bases sitting between them. CDR3 length: 12 amino acids. Looked up from germline, CDR1 is SGDLS and CDR2 is YYNGEE. The DNA for the CDR3 is TGTGCCAGCAGCGGGCAGGCCTACGAGCAGTACTTC. Amino acid sequence: CASSGQAYEQYF.

The chain links TRBV12-3 or TRBV12-4 to TRBJ2-2, with TRBD1 matching 7 bases. J was trimmed by 0 bases and V by 6 bases; bases with no gene match: 4. There are 15 residues in the CDR3. As DNA, the CDR3 is TGTGCCAGCAGGTGGGGACAGACGAACACCGGGGAGCTGTTTTTT. This encodes CASRWGQTNTGELFF.

V usage is TRBV20-1 and J usage is TRBJ2-3, with D possibly TRBD2 on 7 matching bases. CDR1 and CDR2 from the germline V gene are DFQATT and SNEGSKA (reference sequence). The CDR3 contains 15 residues. V shed 2 bases and J shed 7 bases, with 19 bases lying between them. CDR3 sequence reads: CSARPIRGGENTQYF. The CDR3 region has the DNA TGCAGTGCTAGACCAATTAGGGGGGGCGAAAATACGCAGTATTTT.

The chain is built from TRBV28 and TRBJ2-4, with D perhaps matching TRBD2 (7 bases). CDR1 is MDHEN, CDR2 SYDVKM, per germline. Trimming cost V 3 bases and J 1 base, with 16 bases left between them. The CDR3 has 17 amino acids. CDR3 residues: CASSLERGASAKNIQYF. The DNA of the CDR3 is TGTGCCAGCAGTTTGGAACGGGGGGCCTCGGCCAAAAACATTCAGTACTTC.

This clonotype was seen ten or more times. V and J are TRBV29-1 and TRBJ2-5; D is perhaps TRBD2 (6 bases). The CDR3 is 13 residues long. Between the trimmed V and J ends, which lost 3 bases and 5 bases, there was a span of 13 bases. Germline assignment: CDR1 SQVTM and CDR2 ANQGSEA. The CDR3 sequence: CSVDLGGRETQYF. CDR3 in DNA: TGCAGCGTTGATCTGGGGGGTCGGGAGACCCAGTACTTC.

This sequence joins TRBV5-1 and TRBJ2-1; 13 nucleotides align to TRBD2. The tail of the sequence fits TRBJ2-7 better, so the J call may be wrong. Germline V gene data show CDR1 as SGHRS and CDR2 as YFSETQ. CDR3 length equals 18 residues. DNA for the CDR3: TGCGCCAGCAGCTTGGAACTAGCGGGAGGGCCGCGGTACAATGAGCAGTACTTC. Its translation: CASSLELAGGPRYNEQYF.

This clonotype was seen a few times. The rearrangement uses TRBV5-6 and TRBJ2-3; D perhaps matches TRBD1 (5 bases). V was clipped by 0 bases and J by 2 bases, with 13 bases between them. Germline V gene data show CDR1 as SGHDT and CDR2 as YYEEEE. The CDR3 contains 16 residues. The CDR3 nucleotides read TGTGCCAGCAGCTTGGTAGGGGCGTCCAACACAGATACGCAGTATTTT. It specifies CASSLVGASNTDTQYF. Full variable domain (outside the CDR3, taken from reference TRBV5-6 and TRBJ2-3): DAGVTQSPTHLIKTRGQQVTLRCSPKSGHDTVSWYQQALGQGPQFIFQYYEEEERQRGNFPDRFSGHQFPNYSSELNVNALLLGDSALYLCASSLVGASNTDTQYFGPGTRLTVL.

In this sample, this clonotype turned up a few times. The gene calls are TRBV6-2 or TRBV6-3 and TRBJ2-1, with TRBD1 identical over 7 bases. V lost 8 bases and J lost 9; bases outside the gene matches: 4. Germline assignment: CDR1 MNHEY and CDR2 SVGEGT. CDR3 length: 11 amino acids. CDR3 loop: CASGSGGEQFF. CDR3 bases: TGTGCCAGCGGTTCAGGGGGTGAGCAGTTCTTC.

This rearrangement joins TRBV29-1 to TRBJ1-2, with D perhaps matching TRBD1 (6 bases). The V gene lost 4 bases and the J gene lost 4 bases, with 10 bases spanning the gap. The CDR3 totals 12 residues. The germline gives CDR1 SQVTM, CDR2 ANQGSEA. The CDR3 region is CSVVGGPYGYTF. For the CDR3, the DNA is TGCAGCGTTGTTGGGGGGCCCTATGGCTACACCTTC.

The rearrangement links TRBV20-1 to TRBJ2-5; D uncertain. Germline lookup yields CDR1 DFQATT and CDR2 SNEGSKA (reference sequence). V was clipped by 2 bases and J by 1 base, with 5 bases between them. The CDR3 has 12 amino acids. CDR3 region: CSARFIQETQYF. CDR3 coding DNA: TGCAGTGCTAGATTCATCCAAGAGACCCAGTACTTC.

On this clonotype itself: With a much larger clone just one base away, this may be a read error. The J gene is TRBJ2-7, the V gene TRBV18, with D perhaps being TRBD1 or TRBD2 (5 bases each). Per germline, CDR1 KGHSH and CDR2 LQKENI. The CDR3 consists of 16 residues. The V end was cut by 6 bases, the J end by 7 bases, with 25 bases between. The CDR3 sequence is CASSKPGPLTYNEQYF. In DNA, the CDR3 is TGTGCCAGCTCGAAACCGGGACCCCTAACGTACAATGAGCAGTACTTC.

This clonotype was recorded at least ten times. J is TRBJ2-1 and V is TRBV20-1, with 9 bases lining up with TRBD2. The CDR3 covers 15 residues. Looked up from germline, CDR1 is DFQATT and CDR2 is SNEGSKA (reference sequence). Trimming took 7 bases from V and 4 from J; bases not matched to a gene: 11. Here the CDR3 reads CSGLARTSEYNEQFF. For the CDR3, the DNA is TGCAGTGGTCTAGCCCGGACTAGCGAGTACAATGAGCAGTTCTTC.

This chain links TRBV30 with TRBJ2-1; possible D gene TRBD1, 5 bases. Per the germline V gene, CDR1 is GTSNPN and CDR2 is SVGIG (reference sequence). CDR3 length: 16 amino acids. V lost 2 bases and J 10 bases, leaving 24 bases between the germline ends. The CDR3 here is CAWSTRGLMAFNEQFF. CDR3 DNA: TGTGCCTGGAGTACAAGGGGCCTCATGGCCTTCAACGAGCAGTTCTTC.

The chain recombines TRBV20-1 with TRBJ2-1, with 10 bases that match TRBD2. The length of the CDR3 is 17 residues. Germline V gives CDR1 DFQATT, CDR2 SNEGSKA (reference sequence). The ends lost 0 bases at V and 5 bases at J; junction bases unmatched: 10. The CDR3 bases are TGCAGTGCTAGAGATGGAGCGGGAGGGCTGCTCAACAATGAGCAGTTCTTC. It translates to CSARDGAGGLLNNEQFF.